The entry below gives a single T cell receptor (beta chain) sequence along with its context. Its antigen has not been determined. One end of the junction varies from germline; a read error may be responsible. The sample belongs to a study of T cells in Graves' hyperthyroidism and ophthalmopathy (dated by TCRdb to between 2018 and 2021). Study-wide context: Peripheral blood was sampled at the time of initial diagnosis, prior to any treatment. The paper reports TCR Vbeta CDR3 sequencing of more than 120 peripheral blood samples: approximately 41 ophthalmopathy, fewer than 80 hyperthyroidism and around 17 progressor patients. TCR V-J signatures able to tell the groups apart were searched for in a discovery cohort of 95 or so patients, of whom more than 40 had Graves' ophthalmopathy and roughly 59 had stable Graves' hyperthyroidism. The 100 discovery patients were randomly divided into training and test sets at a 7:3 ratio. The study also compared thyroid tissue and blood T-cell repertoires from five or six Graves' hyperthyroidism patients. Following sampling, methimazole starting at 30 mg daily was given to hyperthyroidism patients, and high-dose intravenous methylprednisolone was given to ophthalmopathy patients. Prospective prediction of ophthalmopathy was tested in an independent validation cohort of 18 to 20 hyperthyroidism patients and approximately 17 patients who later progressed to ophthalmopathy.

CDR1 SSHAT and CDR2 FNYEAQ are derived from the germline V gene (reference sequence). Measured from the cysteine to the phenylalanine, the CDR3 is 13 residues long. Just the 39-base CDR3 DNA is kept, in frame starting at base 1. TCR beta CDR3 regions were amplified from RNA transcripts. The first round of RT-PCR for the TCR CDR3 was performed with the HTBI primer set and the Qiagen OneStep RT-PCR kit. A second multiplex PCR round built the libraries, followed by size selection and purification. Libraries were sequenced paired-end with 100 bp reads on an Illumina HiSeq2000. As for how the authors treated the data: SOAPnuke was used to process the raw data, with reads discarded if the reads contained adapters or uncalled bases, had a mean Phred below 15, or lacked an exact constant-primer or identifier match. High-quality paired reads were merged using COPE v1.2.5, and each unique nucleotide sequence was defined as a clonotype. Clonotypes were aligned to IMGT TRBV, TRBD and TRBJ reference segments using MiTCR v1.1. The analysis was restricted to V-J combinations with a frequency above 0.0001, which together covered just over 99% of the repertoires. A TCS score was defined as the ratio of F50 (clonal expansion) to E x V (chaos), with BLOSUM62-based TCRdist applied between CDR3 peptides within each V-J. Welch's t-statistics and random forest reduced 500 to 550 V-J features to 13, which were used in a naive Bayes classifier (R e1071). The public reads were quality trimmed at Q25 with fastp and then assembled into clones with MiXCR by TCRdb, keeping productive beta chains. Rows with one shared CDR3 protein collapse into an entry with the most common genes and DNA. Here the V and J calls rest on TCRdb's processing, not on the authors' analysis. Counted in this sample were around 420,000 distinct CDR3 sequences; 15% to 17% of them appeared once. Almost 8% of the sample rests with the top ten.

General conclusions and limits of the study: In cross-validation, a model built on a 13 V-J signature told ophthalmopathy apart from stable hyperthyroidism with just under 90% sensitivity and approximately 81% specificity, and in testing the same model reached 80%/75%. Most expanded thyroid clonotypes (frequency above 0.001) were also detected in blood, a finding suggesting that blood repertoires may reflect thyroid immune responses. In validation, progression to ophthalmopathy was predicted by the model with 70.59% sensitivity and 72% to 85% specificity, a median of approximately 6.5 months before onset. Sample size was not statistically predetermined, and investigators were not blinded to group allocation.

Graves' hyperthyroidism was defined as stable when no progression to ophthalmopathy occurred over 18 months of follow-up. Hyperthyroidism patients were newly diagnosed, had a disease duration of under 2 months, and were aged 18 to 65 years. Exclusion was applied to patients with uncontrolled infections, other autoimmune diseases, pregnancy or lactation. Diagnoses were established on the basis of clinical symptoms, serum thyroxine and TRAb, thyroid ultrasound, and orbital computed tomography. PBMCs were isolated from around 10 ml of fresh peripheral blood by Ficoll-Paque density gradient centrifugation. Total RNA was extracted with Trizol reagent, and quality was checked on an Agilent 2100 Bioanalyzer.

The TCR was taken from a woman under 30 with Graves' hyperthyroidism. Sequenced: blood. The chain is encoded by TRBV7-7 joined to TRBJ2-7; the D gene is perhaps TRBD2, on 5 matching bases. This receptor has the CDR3 CASSLYRGYEQYF. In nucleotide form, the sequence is TGTGCTAGCAGCTTATACCGGGGCTACGAGCAGTACTTC.